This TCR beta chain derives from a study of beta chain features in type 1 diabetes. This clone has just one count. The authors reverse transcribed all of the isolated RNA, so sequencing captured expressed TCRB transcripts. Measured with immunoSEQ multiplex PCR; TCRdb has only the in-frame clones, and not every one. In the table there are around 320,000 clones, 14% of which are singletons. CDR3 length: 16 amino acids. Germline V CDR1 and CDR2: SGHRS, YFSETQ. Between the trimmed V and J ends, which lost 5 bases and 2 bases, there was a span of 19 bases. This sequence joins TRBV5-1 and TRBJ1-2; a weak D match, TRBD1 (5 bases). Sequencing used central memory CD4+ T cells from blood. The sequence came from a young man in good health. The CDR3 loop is CASRGVGAGINYGYTF. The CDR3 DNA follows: TGCGCCAGCAGGGGAGTAGGGGCAGGGATAAACTATGGCTACACCTTC.